These 29 T cell receptor beta chains were all obtained from the same sample, sequenced in a study of T cells after somatic rescue of genetic block. The repertoire was sequenced with immunoSEQ multiplex PCR; TCRdb's copy has only in-frame clones and lacks some. Here the sample spans about 88,000 clones, approximately 90% being singletons. The specimen was peripheral blood mononuclear cells (PBMCs). The receptors derive from a woman aged 18-30 years.

This chain joins TRBV6-4 and TRBJ2-1; 15 nucleotides match TRBD2. Germline CDR1 and CDR2: MRHNA and SNTAGT. With V trimmed by 0 bases and J by 9 bases, 3 bases remained unmatched. The CDR3 extends over 16 amino acids. The CDR3 region is CASSDSGLAGGREQFF. CDR3 sequence (DNA): TGTGCCAGCAGTGACTCCGGACTAGCGGGAGGGCGTGAGCAGTTCTTC.

V and J are TRBV18 and TRBJ1-3, with 8 bases matching TRBD1. The CDR3 is 15 amino acids. Unmatched junction bases numbered 8, after V lost 8 bases and J lost 2 bases. Germline CDR1 KGHSH, CDR2 LQKENI. This CDR3 reads CASPNVQGAGNTIYF. The CDR3, as DNA: TGTGCCAGCCCCAACGTACAGGGGGCTGGAAACACCATATATTTT.

The chain carries TRBV15 and TRBJ2-4; perhaps TRBD2 as D (6 bases). This CDR3 has 17 residues. The germline CDR1 and CDR2 sequences are LNHNV and YYDKDF (reference sequence). The V end was cut by 0 bases, the J end by 3 bases, with 15 bases between. CDR3 region: CATSRDQAGQVKNIQYF. In DNA form, the CDR3 reads TGTGCCACCAGCAGAGATCAGGCGGGGCAGGTCAAAAACATTCAGTACTTC.

This clone has a handful of counts. V gene TRBV6-1 combines with J gene TRBJ1-2, with D unclear. The germline gives CDR1 MNHNS, CDR2 SASEGT. Trimming removed 2 bases at V and 5 bases at J, with 9 bases between. The CDR3 has 13 residues. The CDR3 sequence is CASSETGRYGYTF. In nucleotides, the CDR3 is TGTGCCAGCAGTGAAACGGGAAGGTATGGCTACACCTTC.

The CDR3 spells CASSPRLTGGTEAFF. The CDR3 DNA is TGCGCCAGCAGCCCCAGACTTACGGGGGGCACTGAAGCTTTCTTT. The chain is built from TRBV4-1 and TRBJ1-1; D is possibly TRBD1 (5 bases). V lost 4 bases to trimming and J lost 4 bases, with 16 bases between them. CDR1 and CDR2 (germline): MGHRA, YSYEKL. The length of the CDR3 is 15 residues.

The chain employs TRBV5-1 and TRBJ2-3; D is ambiguous. V shed 1 base and J shed 5 bases, with 8 bases lying between them. Germline assignment: CDR1 SGHRS and CDR2 YFSETQ. The CDR3 spans 13 residues. The CDR3 bases are TGCGCCAGCAGCTTGCTATCGAGAGATACGCAGTATTTT. Translation gives CASSLLSRDTQYF.

The J gene is TRBJ2-7, the V gene TRBV7-9; D possibly matches TRBD1 or TRBD2 (5 bases each). The CDR3 is made up of 11 amino acids. V was trimmed by 7 bases and J by 6 bases, leaving 10 bases between them. Germline V gene lookup returns CDR1 SEHNR and CDR2 FQNEAQ (reference sequence). CDR3 amino acids: CASTPGGEQYF. The CDR3 DNA reads TGTGCCAGCACCCCTGGGGGCGAGCAGTACTTC. Complete variable domain (other parts from reference TRBV7-9 and TRBJ2-7): DTGVSQNPRHKITKRGQNVTFRCDPISEHNRLYWYRQTLGQGPEFLTYFQNEAQLEKSRLLSDRFSAERPKGSFSTLEIQRTEQGDSAMYLCASTPGGEQYFGPGTRLTVT.

This chain's CDR3 is CASSLAGGETQYF. The CDR3 DNA sequence: TGTGCCAGCAGCCTAGCGGGGGGGGAGACCCAGTACTTC. The chain combines TRBV28 with TRBJ2-5; 12 bases align to TRBD2. Germline loops: CDR1 MDHEN, CDR2 SYDVKM. V was pared by 6 bases and J by 5 bases, with 1 base of the junction left unmatched. The CDR3 is 13 residues long.

The V call is TRBV4-1, the J call TRBJ2-1; D perhaps matches TRBD2 (6 bases). CDR3 length: 18 amino acids. Trimming left V 0 bases short and J 8 bases short, with 23 bases between. The germline CDR1 and CDR2 sequences are MGHRA and YSYEKL. The CDR3 reads CASSQDKGTAMKADEQFF. CDR3 bases: TGCGCCAGCAGCCAAGATAAAGGGACTGCCATGAAGGCAGATGAGCAGTTCTTC.

CDR3 DNA: TGTGCCAGCAGTGACAGGGTCGATACGCAGTATTTT. It translates to CASSDRVDTQYF. The gene calls are TRBV27 and TRBJ2-3, with 7 bases fitting TRBD1. CDR3 length equals 12 residues. V dropped 5 bases and J dropped 6; count of bases not matched to a gene: 2. CDR1 is MNHEY, CDR2 SMNVEV, per germline (reference sequence).

This clone was observed a handful of times. This sequence joins TRBV20-1 and TRBJ1-1; D call uncertain. Trimming cost V 3 bases and J 12 bases, with 14 bases left between them. The germline V gene has CDR1 DFQATT and CDR2 SNEGSKA (reference sequence). This CDR3 region has 11 residues. CDR3 region: CSARLGVETFF. As DNA, the CDR3 is TGCAGTGCTAGGTTGGGAGTAGAGACTTTCTTT.

The V call is TRBV4-3, the J call TRBJ2-2; the match to TRBD2 covers 11 bases. Germline trimming cut 0 bases from V and 1 base from J; bases unmatched to any gene: 7. The germline gives CDR1 LGHNA, CDR2 YSLEER. The length of the CDR3 is 19 residues. CDR3 nucleotides: TGCGCCAGCAGCCAAGACCGGGCGGGACTAGCGGTGAACACCGGGGAGCTGTTTTTT. It translates to CASSQDRAGLAVNTGELFF.

V is TRBV28 and J is TRBJ2-6; D not resolved. The CDR3 has 17 amino acids. CDR1 MDHEN and CDR2 SYDVKM come from the germline V gene. Trimming stripped 0 bases from V and 0 bases from J, with 9 bases between. This CDR3 reads CASSLWLDPSGANVLTF. The CDR3 DNA is TGTGCCAGCAGTTTATGGCTGGACCCCTCTGGGGCCAACGTCCTGACTTTC.

Comments on this clone: Other DNA sequences in this sample translate to the same CDR3. The V gene is TRBV28, the J gene TRBJ1-1, with TRBD1 matching 7 bases. J lost 2 bases, V lost 5 bases, and 2 bases had no gene match. CDR3 length: 13 residues. Germline CDR1 and CDR2: MDHEN and SYDVKM. The CDR3 DNA sequence: TGTGCCAGCAGTCGACAGGGTAACACTGAAGCTTTCTTT. Its translation: CASSRQGNTEAFF. Filled out from reference TRBV28 and TRBJ1-1, the complete variable domain reads DVKVTQSSRYLVKRTGEKVFLECVQDMDHENMFWYRQDPGLGLRLIYFSYDVKMKEKGDIPEGYSVSREKKERFSLILESASTNQTSMYLCASSRQGNTEAFFGQGTRLTVV.

The CDR3 spells CASSTGQGKGEKLFF. In DNA form, the CDR3 reads TGTGCCAGCAGCACTGGACAGGGGAAGGGTGAAAAACTGTTTTTT. The chain employs TRBV5-4 and TRBJ1-4, with 9 bases fitting TRBD1. This CDR3 region has 15 residues. The V segment lost 4 bases and the J segment 7 bases; nucleotides outside the gene matches: 8. Germline CDR1 SGHNT, CDR2 YYREEE (reference sequence).

The chain is built from TRBV27 and TRBJ2-7, with D possibly TRBD2 on 6 matching bases. The length of the CDR3 is 15 residues. Looked up from germline, CDR1 is MNHEY and CDR2 is SMNVEV (reference sequence). Trimming took 8 bases from V and 9 from J, leaving 26 bases between them. The CDR3 bases are TGTGCCAGCGGCCCGGGAGACCCGAGTGTGTTAGGGCAGTACTTC. As protein: CASGPGDPSVLGQYF.

The chain joins TRBV9 to TRBJ2-2; D is possibly TRBD1 or TRBD2 (5 bases each). Trimming took off 0 bases at V and 4 bases at J, with 7 bases between the two ends. The CDR3 length is 14 residues. Germline loops: CDR1 SGDLS, CDR2 YYNGEE. CDR3 DNA sequence: TGTGCCAGCAGCGTAGTGGGGGTCACCGGGGAGCTGTTTTTT. Its translation is CASSVVGVTGELFF.

This clone was seen a single time. The rearrangement joins TRBV5-1 to TRBJ2-1; 12 bases fit TRBD2. This CDR3 has 15 residues. The V segment lost 2 bases and the J segment 6 bases; nucleotides outside the gene matches: 3. Germline CDR1 is SGHRS and CDR2 is YFSETQ. For the CDR3, the DNA is TGCGCCAGCAGCTTCGGACTAGCGGGACCCAATGAGCAGTTCTTC. Protein: CASSFGLAGPNEQFF.

This rearrangement joins TRBV13 to TRBJ2-1, with no clear D. The CDR3 has 15 amino acids. With 1 base removed from V and 2 bases from J, the gap between germline ends came to 9 bases. From germline, CDR1 is PRHDT and CDR2 FYEKMQ (reference sequence). CDR3 residues: CASSLEDDPYNEQFF. For the CDR3, the DNA is TGTGCCAGCAGCTTAGAGGACGACCCCTACAATGAGCAGTTCTTC. Supplemented by reference TRBV13 and TRBJ2-1, the full variable domain reads AAGVIQSPRHLIKEKRETATLKCYPIPRHDTVYWYQQGPGQDPQFLISFYEKMQSDKGSIPDRFSAQQFSDYHSELNMSSLELGDSALYFCASSLEDDPYNEQFFGPGTRLTVL.

The rearrangement links TRBV9 to TRBJ2-1; 8 bases match TRBD2. The CDR3 consists of 15 residues. The junction had 3 bases not matched to a gene; V was cut back by 3 bases and J by 1 base. The germline V gene encodes CDR1 SGDLS and CDR2 YYNGEE. The CDR3 region has the DNA TGTGCCAGCAGCGGCGGGAGGTTGTCCTACAATGAGCAGTTCTTC. Encoded protein: CASSGGRLSYNEQFF.

The chain is built from TRBV28 and TRBJ1-1; D is possibly TRBD1 (5 bases). Trimming took off 4 bases at V and 5 bases at J, with 17 bases between the two ends. The CDR3 spans 15 residues. Germline V gene sequence: CDR1 MDHEN, CDR2 SYDVKM. The CDR3 loop is CASSSHPGRGTEAFF. The CDR3 nucleotides read TGTGCCAGCAGTTCCCATCCAGGGAGAGGAACTGAAGCTTTCTTT.

This clone has just one count. The chain combines TRBV5-4 with TRBJ2-1; no reliable D call. From germline, CDR1 is SGHNT and CDR2 YYREEE (reference sequence). V lost 4 bases and J lost 2, with 16 bases in between. The CDR3 runs to 16 residues. The CDR3 loop reads CASSLKQLPTYNEQFF. The CDR3 region has the DNA TGTGCCAGCAGCCTTAAGCAGCTTCCTACCTACAATGAGCAGTTCTTC. Looking up the rest from reference TRBV5-4 and TRBJ2-1 gives the full variable domain: ETGVTQSPTHLIKTRGQQVTLRCSSQSGHNTVSWYQQALGQGPQFIFQYYREEENGRGNFPPRFSGLQFPNYSSELNVNALELDDSALYLCASSLKQLPTYNEQFFGPGTRLTVL.

The V and J genes are TRBV14 and TRBJ1-5, with D uncertain. CDR1 and CDR2 (germline): SGHDN, FVKESK. CDR3 length: 15 residues. V lost 0 bases and J 1 base, leaving 7 bases between the germline ends. The CDR3 region has the DNA TGTGCCAGCAGCCAAGAGGGCCCGAGCAATCAGCCCCAGCATTTT. It is translated as CASSQEGPSNQPQHF.

CDR3 DNA: TGTGCCAGCAGTTTCATCGGGCGGGGTGAAAAACTGTTTTTT. It translates to CASSFIGRGEKLFF. This chain connects TRBV27 to TRBJ1-4, with D uncertain. Germline-derived CDR1 and CDR2 are MNHEY and SMNVEV (reference sequence). V gave up 3 bases and J gave up 7 bases, with 12 bases separating them. The CDR3 is made up of 14 amino acids. Full variable domain (remainder filled in from reference TRBV27 and TRBJ1-4): EAQVTQNPRYLITVTGKKLTVTCSQNMNHEYMSWYRQDPGLGLRQIYYSMNVEVTDKGDVPEGYKVSRKEKRNFPLILESPSPNQTSLYFCASSFIGRGEKLFFGSGTQLSVL.

The chain joins TRBV15 to TRBJ1-5; TRBD1 is a possible D gene (6 bases). The CDR3 runs 17 residues. The germline V gene has CDR1 LNHNV and CDR2 YYDKDF (reference sequence). Trimming stripped 0 bases from V and 1 base from J, with 13 bases between. CDR3 sequence (DNA): TGTGCCACCAGCAGAGATGGAGGGGGACTAAGCAATCAGCCCCAGCATTTT. Protein sequence: CATSRDGGGLSNQPQHF.

This chain connects TRBV5-1 to TRBJ2-3; D unclear. Germline V lookup: CDR1 SGHRS, CDR2 YFSETQ. This CDR3 is 15 amino acids long. The V end lost 1 base, the J end lost 3 bases, and 12 bases lay between the germline ends. Here the CDR3 DNA reads TGCGCCAGCAGCTTGCGATCAAGAGGAACAGATACGCAGTATTTT. Its translation is CASSLRSRGTDTQYF.

The chain links TRBV7-6 to TRBJ2-7; no firm D call. Germline V gene lookup returns CDR1 SGHVS and CDR2 FNYEAQ. V lost 6 bases, J lost 3 bases, and 9 bases lay in between. The CDR3 covers 12 residues. The CDR3 DNA reads as TGTGCCAGCAGTCAAACAGACTACGAGCAGTACTTC. Protein sequence: CASSQTDYEQYF.

The gene calls are TRBV18 and TRBJ1-1, with D possibly being TRBD1 (6 bases). Trimming removed 3 bases at V and 3 bases at J, with 11 bases between. Per the germline V gene, CDR1 is KGHSH and CDR2 is LQKENI. This CDR3 has 14 residues. The DNA of the CDR3 is TGTGCCAGCTCACCGTCGGGGGCCTACACTGAAGCTTTCTTT. It codes for CASSPSGAYTEAFF. Complete variable domain (other parts from reference TRBV18 and TRBJ1-1): NAGVMQNPRHLVRRRGQEARLRCSPMKGHSHVYWYRQLPEEGLKFMVYLQKENIIDESGMPKERFSAEFPKEGPSILRIQQVVRGDSAAYFCASSPSGAYTEAFFGQGTRLTVV.

J is TRBJ2-1 and V is TRBV4-2; 8 nucleotides align to TRBD2. The V segment lost 3 bases and the J segment 0 bases; nucleotides outside the gene matches: 7. Germline V lookup: CDR1 LGHNA, CDR2 YNFKEQ. The length of the CDR3 is 17 residues. The CDR3 region is CASSQGESGSSYNEQFF. DNA for the CDR3: TGTGCCAGCAGCCAGGGAGAAAGCGGGAGCTCCTACAATGAGCAGTTCTTC.